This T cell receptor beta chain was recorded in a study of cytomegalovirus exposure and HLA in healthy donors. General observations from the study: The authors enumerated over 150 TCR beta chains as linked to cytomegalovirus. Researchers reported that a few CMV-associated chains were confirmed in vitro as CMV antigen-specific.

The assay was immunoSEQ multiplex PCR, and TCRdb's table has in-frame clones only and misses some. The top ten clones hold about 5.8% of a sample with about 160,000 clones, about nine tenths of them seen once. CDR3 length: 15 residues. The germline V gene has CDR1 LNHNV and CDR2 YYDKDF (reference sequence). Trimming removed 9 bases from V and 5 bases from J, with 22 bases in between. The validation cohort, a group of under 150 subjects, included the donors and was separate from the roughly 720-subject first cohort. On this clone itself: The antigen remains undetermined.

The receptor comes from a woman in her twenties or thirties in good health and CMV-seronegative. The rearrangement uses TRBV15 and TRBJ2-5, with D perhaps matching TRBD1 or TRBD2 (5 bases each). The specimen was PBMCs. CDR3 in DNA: TGTGCCACTATGAGGGGATTAGACGGGTGGGAGACCCAGTACTTC. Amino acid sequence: CATMRGLDGWETQYF.